This T cell receptor (beta chain) came from a study of regulatory T cells in long-lasting Graves disease. Construction of the TCR beta libraries employed iRepertoire HTBI primers in conjunction with Arm-PCR of CDR3 regions. MiXCR, run by TCRdb on the multiplex PCR reads, gives a single entry per CDR3 protein. The sample holds 300,000 to 350,000 distinct CDR3 sequences, about 20% seen once. CDR1 is SGHKS and CDR2 is YYEKEE in the germline V gene (reference sequence). Between the trimmed V and J ends, which lost 2 bases and 3 bases, there was a span of 14 bases. This CDR3 comprises 15 residues. Noted time point: persistent/refractory GD, antithyroid drugs over 5 years with positive TRAb. The TCR library was prepared using RNA isolated from PBMCs.

The source material was peripheral blood mononuclear cells (PBMCs), sampled when the disease was refractory, from a patient treated with antithyroid drugs. This receptor was obtained from a female donor with Graves disease. The chain is built from TRBV5-5 and TRBJ2-5; D unclear. The CDR3 reads CASSLAPAVKETQYF. For the CDR3, the DNA is TGTGCCAGCAGCTTAGCACCGGCGGTAAAAGAGACCCAGTACTTC. The full variable domain, completed using reference TRBV5-5 and TRBJ2-5, is DAGVTQSPTHLIKTRGQQVTLRCSPISGHKSVSWYQQVLGQGPQFIFQYYEKEERGRGNFPDRFSARQFPNYSSELNVNALLLGDSALYLCASSLAPAVKETQYFGPGTRLLVL.